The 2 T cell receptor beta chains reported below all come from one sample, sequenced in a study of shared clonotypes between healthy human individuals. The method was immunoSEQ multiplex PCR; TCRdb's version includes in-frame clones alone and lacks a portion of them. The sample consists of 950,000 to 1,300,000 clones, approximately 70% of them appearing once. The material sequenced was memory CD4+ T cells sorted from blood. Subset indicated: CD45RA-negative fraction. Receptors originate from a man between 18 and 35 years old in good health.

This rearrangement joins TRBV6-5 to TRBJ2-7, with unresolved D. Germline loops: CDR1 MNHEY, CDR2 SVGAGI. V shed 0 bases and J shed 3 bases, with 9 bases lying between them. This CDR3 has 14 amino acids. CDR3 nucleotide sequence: TGTGCCAGCAGTTACTCGGCCAGCCGCTACGAGCAGTACTTC. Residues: CASSYSASRYEQYF.

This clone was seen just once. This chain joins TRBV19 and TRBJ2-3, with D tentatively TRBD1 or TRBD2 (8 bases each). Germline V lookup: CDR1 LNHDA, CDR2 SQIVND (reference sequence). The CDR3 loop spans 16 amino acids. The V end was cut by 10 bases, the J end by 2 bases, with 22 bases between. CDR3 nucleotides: TGTGCCACCAGGGGGCCCCGGGGGGGCCTCACAGATACGCAGTATTTT. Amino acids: CATRGPRGGLTDTQYF.